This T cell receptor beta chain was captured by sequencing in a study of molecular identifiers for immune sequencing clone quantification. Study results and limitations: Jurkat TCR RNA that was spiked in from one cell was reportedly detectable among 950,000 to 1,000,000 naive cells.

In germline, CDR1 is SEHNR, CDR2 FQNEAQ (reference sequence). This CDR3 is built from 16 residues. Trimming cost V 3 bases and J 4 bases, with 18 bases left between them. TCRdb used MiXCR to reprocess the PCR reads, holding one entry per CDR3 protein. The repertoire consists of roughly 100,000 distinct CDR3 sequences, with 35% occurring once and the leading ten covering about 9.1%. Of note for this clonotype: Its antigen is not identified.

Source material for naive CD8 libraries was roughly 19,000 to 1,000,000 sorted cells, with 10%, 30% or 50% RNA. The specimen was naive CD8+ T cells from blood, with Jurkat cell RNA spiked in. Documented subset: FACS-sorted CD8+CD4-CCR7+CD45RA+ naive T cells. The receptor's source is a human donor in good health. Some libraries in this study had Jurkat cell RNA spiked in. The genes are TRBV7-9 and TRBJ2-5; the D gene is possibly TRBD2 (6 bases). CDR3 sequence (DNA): TGTGCCAGCAGCTTGGACACTAGCCGGGAATCAGAGACCCAGTACTTC. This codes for CASSLDTSRESETQYF.